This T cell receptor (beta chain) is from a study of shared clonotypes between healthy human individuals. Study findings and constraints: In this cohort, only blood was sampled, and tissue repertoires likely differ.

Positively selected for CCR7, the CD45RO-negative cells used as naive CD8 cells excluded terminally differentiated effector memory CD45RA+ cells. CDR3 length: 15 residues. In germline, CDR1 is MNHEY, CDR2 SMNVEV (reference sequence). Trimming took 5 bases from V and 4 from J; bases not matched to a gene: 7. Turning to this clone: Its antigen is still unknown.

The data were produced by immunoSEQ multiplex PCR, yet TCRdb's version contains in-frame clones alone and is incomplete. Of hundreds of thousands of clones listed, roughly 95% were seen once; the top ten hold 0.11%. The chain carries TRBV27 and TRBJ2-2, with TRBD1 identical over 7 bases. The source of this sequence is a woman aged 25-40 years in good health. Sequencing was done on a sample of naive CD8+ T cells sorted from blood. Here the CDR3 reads CASSHRQGATGELFF. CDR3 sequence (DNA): TGTGCCAGCAGTCATCGACAGGGCGCCACCGGGGAGCTGTTTTTT.